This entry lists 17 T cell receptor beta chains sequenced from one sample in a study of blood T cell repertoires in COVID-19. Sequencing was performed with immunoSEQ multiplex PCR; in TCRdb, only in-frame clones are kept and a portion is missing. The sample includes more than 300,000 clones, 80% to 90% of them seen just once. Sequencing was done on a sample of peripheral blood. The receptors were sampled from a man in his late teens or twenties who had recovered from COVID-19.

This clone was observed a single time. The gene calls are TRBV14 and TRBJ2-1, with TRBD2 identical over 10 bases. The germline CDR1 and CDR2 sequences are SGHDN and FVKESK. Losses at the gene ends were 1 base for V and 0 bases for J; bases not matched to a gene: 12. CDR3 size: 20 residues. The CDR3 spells CASSQALAGVRIISYNEQFF. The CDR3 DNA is TGTGCCAGCAGCCAAGCTCTAGCGGGAGTCCGCATTATCTCCTACAATGAGCAGTTCTTC. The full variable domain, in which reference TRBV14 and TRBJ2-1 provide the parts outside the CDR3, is EAGVTQFPSHSVIEKGQTVTLRCDPISGHDNLYWYRRVMGKEIKFLLHFVKESKQDESGMPNNRFLAERTGGTYSTLKVQPAELEDSGVYFCASSQALAGVRIISYNEQFFGPGTRLTVL.

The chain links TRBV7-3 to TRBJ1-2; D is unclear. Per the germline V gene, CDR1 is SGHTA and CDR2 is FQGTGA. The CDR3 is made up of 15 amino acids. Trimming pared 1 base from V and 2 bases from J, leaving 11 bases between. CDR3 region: CASSLILSENYGYTF. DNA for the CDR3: TGTGCCAGCAGCTTAATCCTTTCAGAAAACTATGGCTACACCTTC.

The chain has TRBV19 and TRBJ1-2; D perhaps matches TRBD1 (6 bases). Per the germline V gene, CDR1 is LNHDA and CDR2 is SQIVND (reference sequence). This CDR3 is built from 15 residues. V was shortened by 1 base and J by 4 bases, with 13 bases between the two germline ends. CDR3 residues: CASSIVRQASYGYTF. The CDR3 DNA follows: TGTGCCAGTAGTATAGTCCGACAGGCCAGCTATGGCTACACCTTC.

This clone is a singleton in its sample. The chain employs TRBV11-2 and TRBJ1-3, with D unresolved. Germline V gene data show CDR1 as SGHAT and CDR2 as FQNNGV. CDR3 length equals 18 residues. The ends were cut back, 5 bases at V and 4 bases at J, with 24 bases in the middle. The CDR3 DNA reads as TGTGCCAGCAGCCCCTCCGTTTCTGGGCCGCGTTTGGGAAACACCATATATTTT. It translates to CASSPSVSGPRLGNTIYF. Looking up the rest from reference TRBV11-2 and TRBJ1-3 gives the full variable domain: EAGVAQSPRYKIIEKRQSVAFWCNPISGHATLYWYQQILGQGPKLLIQFQNNGVVDDSQLPKDRFSAERLKGVDSTLKIQPAKLEDSAVYLCASSPSVSGPRLGNTIYFGEGSWLTVV.

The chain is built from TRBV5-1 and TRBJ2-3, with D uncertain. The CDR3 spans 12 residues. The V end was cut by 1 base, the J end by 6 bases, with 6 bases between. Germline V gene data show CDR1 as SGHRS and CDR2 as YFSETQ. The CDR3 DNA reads TGCGCCAGCAGCTTGTTTCCGGATACGCAGTATTTT. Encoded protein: CASSLFPDTQYF.

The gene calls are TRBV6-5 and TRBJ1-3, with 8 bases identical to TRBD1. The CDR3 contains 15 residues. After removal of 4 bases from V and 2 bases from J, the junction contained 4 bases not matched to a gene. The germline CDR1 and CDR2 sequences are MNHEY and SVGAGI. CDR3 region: CASSSDRGTGNTIYF. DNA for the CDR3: TGTGCCAGCAGTTCCGACAGGGGTACTGGAAACACCATATATTTT.

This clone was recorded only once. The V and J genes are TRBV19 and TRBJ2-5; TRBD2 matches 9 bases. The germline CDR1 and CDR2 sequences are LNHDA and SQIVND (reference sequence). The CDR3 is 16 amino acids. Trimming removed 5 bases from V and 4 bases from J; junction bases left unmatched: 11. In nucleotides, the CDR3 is TGTGCCAGTAGTCATACTCGCGGGGGGGCTGGAGAGACCCAGTACTTC. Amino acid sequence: CASSHTRGGAGETQYF.

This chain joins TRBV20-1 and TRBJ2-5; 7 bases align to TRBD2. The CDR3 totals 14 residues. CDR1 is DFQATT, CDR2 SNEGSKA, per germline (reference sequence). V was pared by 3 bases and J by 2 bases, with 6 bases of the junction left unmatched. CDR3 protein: CSASQRGLQETQYF. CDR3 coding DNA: TGCAGTGCTAGTCAGCGGGGACTTCAAGAGACCCAGTACTTC.

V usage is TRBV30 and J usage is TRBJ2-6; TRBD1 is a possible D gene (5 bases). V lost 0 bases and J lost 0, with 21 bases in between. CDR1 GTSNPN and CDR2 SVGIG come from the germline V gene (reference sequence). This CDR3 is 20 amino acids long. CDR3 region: CAWSVRYRQGFSSGANVLTF. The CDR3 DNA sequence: TGTGCCTGGAGTGTCAGGTATCGGCAGGGATTCTCCTCTGGGGCCAACGTCCTGACTTTC.

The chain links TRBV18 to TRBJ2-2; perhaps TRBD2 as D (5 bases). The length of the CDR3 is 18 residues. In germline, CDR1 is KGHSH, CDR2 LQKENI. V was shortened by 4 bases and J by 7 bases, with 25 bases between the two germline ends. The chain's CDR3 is CASSLRVRSDSVRGELFF. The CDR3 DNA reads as TGTGCCAGCTCACTGCGGGTGAGGTCGGATTCGGTGCGCGGGGAGCTGTTTTTT.

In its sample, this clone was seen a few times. This CDR3 reads CASSPQGADTEAFF. In DNA, the CDR3 is TGTGCCAGCTCACCACAGGGGGCCGACACTGAAGCTTTCTTT. The chain uses TRBV18 and TRBJ1-1, with 7 bases aligning to TRBD1. Trimming at V came to 1 base and at J to 3 bases, leaving 2 bases not matched to a gene. Germline-derived CDR1 and CDR2 are KGHSH and LQKENI. The CDR3 sequence is 14 residues long.

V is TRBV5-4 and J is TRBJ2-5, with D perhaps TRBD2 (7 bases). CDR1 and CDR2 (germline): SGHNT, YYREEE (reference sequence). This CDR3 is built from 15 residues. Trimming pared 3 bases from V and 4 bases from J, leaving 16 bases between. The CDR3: CASSWGPGEGETQYF. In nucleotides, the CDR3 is TGTGCCAGCAGCTGGGGGCCAGGGGAGGGAGAGACCCAGTACTTC.

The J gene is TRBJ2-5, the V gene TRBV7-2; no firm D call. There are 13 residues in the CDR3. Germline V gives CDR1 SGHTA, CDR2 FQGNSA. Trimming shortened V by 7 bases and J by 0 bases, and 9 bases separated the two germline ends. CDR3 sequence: CASTRSYQETQYF. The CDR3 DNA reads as TGTGCCAGCACTCGAAGCTACCAAGAGACCCAGTACTTC.

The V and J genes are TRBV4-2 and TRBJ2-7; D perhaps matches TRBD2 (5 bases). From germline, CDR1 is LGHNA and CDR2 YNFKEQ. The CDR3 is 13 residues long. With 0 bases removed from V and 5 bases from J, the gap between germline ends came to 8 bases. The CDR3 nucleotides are TGTGCCAGCAGCCAAGATCCGAGGGACGAGCAGTACTTC. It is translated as CASSQDPRDEQYF.

CDR3 DNA: TGTGCCAGCAGGGATCCGAGGACAGGGGCTTATGAAGCTTTCTTT. It codes for CASRDPRTGAYEAFF. This chain connects TRBV2 to TRBJ1-1, with 9 bases that match TRBD1. Losses at the gene ends were 6 bases for V and 7 bases for J; bases not matched to a gene: 12. The CDR3 is 15 amino acids. Germline-derived CDR1 and CDR2 are SNHLY and FYNNEI.

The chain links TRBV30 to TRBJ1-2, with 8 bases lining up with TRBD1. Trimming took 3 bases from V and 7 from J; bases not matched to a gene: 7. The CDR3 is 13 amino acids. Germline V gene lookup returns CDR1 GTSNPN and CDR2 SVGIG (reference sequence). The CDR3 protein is CAWSQTGAGGYTF. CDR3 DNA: TGTGCCTGGAGCCAGACAGGGGCGGGTGGCTACACCTTC.

This CDR3 reads CASKRKGTDTQYF. For the CDR3, the DNA is TGTGCCAGTAAGAGGAAGGGCACAGATACGCAGTATTTT. The chain has TRBV19 and TRBJ2-3; D gene ambiguous. Trimming removed 7 bases from V and 1 base from J, with 9 bases in between. Germline CDR1 LNHDA, CDR2 SQIVND (reference sequence). This CDR3 is built from 13 residues.